This T cell receptor beta chain was profiled in a study of regulatory T cells in long-lasting Graves disease. About the research overall: More than 5 years of antithyroid drugs with positive TSH receptor antibodies defined persistent Graves' disease. Overall study findings and caveats: Persistent cases of Graves' showed reduced TCR diversity relative to newly diagnosed patients.

A remark on this clonotype: The antigen is unknown.

Time point reported: persistent/refractory GD, antithyroid drugs over 5 years with positive TRAb. PBMC-derived RNA was used for the TCR library. Graves' disease diagnosis used American Thyroid Association guidelines. With EDTA tubes as the receptacles, 7 to 9 milliliters of peripheral blood were drawn. According to the study, TCR beta libraries were built with iRepertoire HTBI primers and CDR3-region Arm-PCR. TCRdb ran MiXCR on the multiplex PCR reads and lists one entry per CDR3 protein. The data contain 450,000 or so distinct CDR3 sequences, roughly 23% of them singletons. Trimming cost V 2 bases and J 8 bases; bases outside gene matches: 5. Germline V gene data show CDR1 as SGHDN and CDR2 as FVKESK. The length of the CDR3 is 13 residues.

This chain uses TRBV14 with TRBJ1-1; 7 bases align to TRBD1. Sample: peripheral blood mononuclear cells (PBMCs), taken when the disease was refractory, from a patient treated with antithyroid drugs. The sequence came from a female donor with Graves disease. CDR3 coding DNA: TGTGCCAGCAGCCAAACACAGGGGCGGGAAGCTTTCTTT. Protein product: CASSQTQGREAFF.